The next 28 T cell receptor beta chains were all read from a single sample in a study of somatic mutations in cytotoxic T cells in rheumatoid arthritis. Sequencing was performed with immunoSEQ multiplex PCR; in TCRdb, only in-frame clones are kept and a portion is missing. The sample gives roughly 13,000 clones, less than 80% of which show up once; approximately 29% is in the top ten. The specimen sequenced was CD8+ T cells sorted from blood. Receptor source: an adult with rheumatoid arthritis.

The chain combines TRBV30 with TRBJ2-5; tentative D call: TRBD1 (7 bases). Looked up from germline, CDR1 is GTSNPN and CDR2 is SVGIG (reference sequence). Trimming removed 0 bases from V and 5 bases from J, with 13 bases in between. CDR3 length: 14 residues. DNA of the CDR3: TGTGCCTGGAGTGTCCCCTCAGGGGGGGAGACCCAGTACTTC. Translation: CAWSVPSGGETQYF.

J is TRBJ1-5 and V is TRBV4-1; no clear D gene. The CDR3 runs 15 residues. The germline gives CDR1 MGHRA, CDR2 YSYEKL. V gave up 5 bases and J gave up 1 base, with 12 bases separating them. The DNA of the CDR3 is TGCGCCAGCAGCATCGTGGTCAACAGCAATCAGCCCCAGCATTTT. It specifies CASSIVVNSNQPQHF.

The V call is TRBV5-8, the J call TRBJ1-4; D is unclear. The V end lost 0 bases, the J end lost 8 bases, and 17 bases lay between the germline ends. Germline V gene lookup returns CDR1 SGHTS and CDR2 YDEGEE. The CDR3 totals 16 residues. The CDR3 DNA sequence: TGTGCCAGCAGCTTGGCTACCGGCCTCGGAGGGGAAAAACTGTTTTTT. Amino acid sequence: CASSLATGLGGEKLFF.

The chain uses TRBV5-1 and TRBJ2-7, with D maybe TRBD1 (5 bases). The germline CDR1 and CDR2 sequences are SGHRS and YFSETQ. CDR3 length: 16 residues. The V end lost 0 bases, the J end lost 7 bases, and 20 bases lay between the germline ends. This CDR3 is CASSLAPGQAAREQYF. In nucleotides, the CDR3 is TGCGCCAGCAGCTTGGCCCCTGGACAAGCAGCGAGGGAGCAGTACTTC.

The genes are TRBV15 and TRBJ2-7; TRBD1 agrees at 7 bases. J lost 4 bases, V lost 0 bases, and 15 bases had no gene match. Germline V gene sequence: CDR1 LNHNV, CDR2 YYDKDF (reference sequence). This CDR3 has 18 amino acids. CDR3: CATSRETLRQGGLYEQYF. The CDR3 DNA reads TGTGCCACCAGCAGAGAAACTTTACGACAGGGCGGTTTATACGAGCAGTACTTC.

The rearrangement joins TRBV5-6 to TRBJ2-5; 15 bases map to TRBD2. The CDR3 is 14 residues long. Germline-derived CDR1 and CDR2 are SGHDT and YYEEEE. The ends lost 4 bases at V and 8 bases at J; junction bases unmatched: 3. The CDR3 coding sequence is TGTGCCAGCAGCCCGGGACTAGCGGGGGGAACCCAGTACTTC. Translating it yields CASSPGLAGGTQYF.

V gene TRBV19 combines with J gene TRBJ2-5; 12 bases map to TRBD2. Germline CDR1 reads LNHDA; CDR2 reads SQIVND (reference sequence). J was trimmed by 2 bases and V by 5 bases; bases with no gene match: 6. This CDR3 spans 16 amino acids. This CDR3 is CASSFGLAGPQETQYF. Here the CDR3 DNA reads TGTGCCAGTAGTTTCGGACTAGCGGGGCCTCAAGAGACCCAGTACTTC.

The chain is built from TRBV2 and TRBJ1-5; D remains unclear. Trimming pared 0 bases from V and 0 bases from J, leaving 9 bases between. The V gene's germline CDR1 is SNHLY and CDR2 FYNNEI. The CDR3 has 16 amino acids. The CDR3 spells CASSEADHYSNQPQHF. The CDR3, as DNA: TGTGCCAGCAGTGAAGCGGACCATTATAGCAATCAGCCCCAGCATTTT.

The V gene is TRBV2, the J gene TRBJ1-6; the D gene is possibly TRBD1 (5 bases). This CDR3 contains 15 residues. V gave up 2 bases and J gave up 7 bases, with 12 bases separating them. Germline CDR1 and CDR2: SNHLY and FYNNEI. The CDR3 coding sequence is TGTGCCAGCAGTGAATCCGGGGGTAGGAATTCACCCCTCCACTTT. Translating it yields CASSESGGRNSPLHF.

The chain employs TRBV30 and TRBJ1-3; 8 positions match TRBD1. Germline-derived CDR1 and CDR2 are GTSNPN and SVGIG (reference sequence). The CDR3 sequence is 15 residues long. The J segment lost 0 bases and the V segment lost 5 bases, leaving 6 bases of the junction unmatched. The CDR3 spells CAWGTGASSGNTIYF. DNA of the CDR3: TGTGCCTGGGGGACAGGAGCATCCTCTGGAAACACCATATATTTT.

In this sample, this clone turned up a few times. V and J are TRBV19 and TRBJ1-2; no firm D call. The CDR3 spans 15 residues. Looked up from germline, CDR1 is LNHDA and CDR2 is SQIVND (reference sequence). The V gene lost 5 bases and the J gene lost 4 bases, with 17 bases spanning the gap. In DNA form, the CDR3 reads TGTGCCAGTAGTCCCGGACGGGGAAGAGGCTATGGCTACACCTTC. Translation: CASSPGRGRGYGYTF.

The J gene is TRBJ2-7, the V gene TRBV7-9; TRBD2 is a possible D gene (5 bases). Germline CDR1 SEHNR, CDR2 FQNEAQ (reference sequence). V gave up 5 bases and J gave up 2 bases, with 13 bases separating them. The CDR3 runs to 14 residues. The CDR3 region is CASSKRDPTYEQYF. The CDR3 nucleotides are TGTGCCAGCAGCAAGAGGGATCCCACCTACGAGCAGTACTTC. Looking up the rest from reference TRBV7-9 and TRBJ2-7 gives the full variable domain: DTGVSQNPRHKITKRGQNVTFRCDPISEHNRLYWYRQTLGQGPEFLTYFQNEAQLEKSRLLSDRFSAERPKGSFSTLEIQRTEQGDSAMYLCASSKRDPTYEQYFGPGTRLTVT.

Only one count was recorded for this clone. The chain is built from TRBV2 and TRBJ1-1, with a tentative D call TRBD1 (6 bases). Germline V CDR1 and CDR2: SNHLY, FYNNEI. Trimming took 3 bases from V and 4 from J, leaving 12 bases between them. This CDR3 is 14 amino acids long. The DNA for the CDR3 is TGTGCCAGCAGTGACAGTGGAGGGGGCACTGAAGCTTTCTTT. Protein sequence: CASSDSGGGTEAFF.

This clone was counted only a few times. The chain is built from TRBV7-6 and TRBJ1-5; 10 bases match TRBD1. The J segment lost 8 bases and the V segment lost 6 bases, leaving 10 bases of the junction unmatched. Germline CDR1 and CDR2: SGHVS and FNYEAQ. CDR3 size: 15 residues. The CDR3 nucleotides are TGTGCCAGCAGGGCTGCCGGGACAGGGGAAGAGCCCCAGCATTTT. Translating it yields CASRAAGTGEEPQHF.

This clone was seen a handful of times. This chain links TRBV9 with TRBJ1-6, with 8 bases aligning to TRBD1. The CDR3 runs to 16 residues. CDR1 and CDR2 (germline): SGDLS, YYNGEE. V lost 0 bases and J lost 4; bases outside the gene matches: 3. CDR3: CASSVAYRGYNSPLHF. The CDR3 DNA sequence: TGTGCCAGCAGCGTAGCTTACAGGGGGTATAATTCACCCCTCCACTTT.

The chain couples TRBV13 to TRBJ2-3; 7 bases agree with TRBD1. V gave up 0 bases and J gave up 6 bases; unmatched junction bases: 0. CDR1 PRHDT and CDR2 FYEKMQ come from the germline V gene (reference sequence). The CDR3 spans 13 residues. The CDR3 bases are TGTGCCAGCAGCTTAGGGACAGGGGATACGCAGTATTTT. It is translated as CASSLGTGDTQYF.

This chain joins TRBV5-6 and TRBJ1-6; D is unresolved. The ends were cut back, 0 bases at V and 10 bases at J, with 11 bases in the middle. Germline V gene lookup returns CDR1 SGHDT and CDR2 YYEEEE. The CDR3 is 14 residues long. CDR3 amino acids: CASSLVKALSPLHF. The CDR3 DNA sequence: TGTGCCAGCAGCTTGGTGAAGGCTTTGTCACCCCTCCACTTT.

V is TRBV4-2 and J is TRBJ2-2; unclear D gene. Trimming removed 2 bases at V and 2 bases at J, with 9 bases between. CDR1 is LGHNA, CDR2 YNFKEQ, per germline. The CDR3 length is 15 residues. The CDR3 DNA is TGTGCCAGCAGCCAACAGCGAATAAACACCGGGGAGCTGTTTTTT. Protein: CASSQQRINTGELFF.

V is TRBV9 and J is TRBJ1-2; a weak D match, TRBD1 (6 bases). There are 14 residues in the CDR3. CDR1 is SGDLS and CDR2 is YYNGEE in the germline V gene. The V and J ends lost 7 bases and 0 bases respectively, with 13 bases between them. Written as DNA, the CDR3 is TGTGCCAGCGGGGGACAAAAAGCTAACTATGGCTACACCTTC. Protein: CASGGQKANYGYTF.

The J gene is TRBJ1-5, the V gene TRBV19; perhaps TRBD1 as D (5 bases). The CDR3 contains 14 residues. The germline CDR1 and CDR2 sequences are LNHDA and SQIVND (reference sequence). V was pared by 10 bases and J by 0 bases, with 13 bases between. The CDR3 DNA sequence: TGTGCCATTAGGTGGGGGGATAGCAATCAGCCCCAGCATTTT. Amino acid sequence: CAIRWGDSNQPQHF.

The chain joins TRBV4-1 to TRBJ2-1; tentative D call: TRBD1 (6 bases). There are 17 residues in the CDR3. Per germline, CDR1 MGHRA and CDR2 YSYEKL. V lost 1 base and J lost 4, with 17 bases in between. The CDR3 nucleotides read TGCGCCAGCAGCCAAGTTGCTGTAGGGGACACTTACAATGAGCAGTTCTTC. Its translation: CASSQVAVGDTYNEQFF.

The chain is built from TRBV18 and TRBJ2-3; perhaps TRBD1 as D (6 bases). Germline assignment: CDR1 KGHSH and CDR2 LQKENI. V lost 3 bases and J lost 0, with 13 bases in between. The length of the CDR3 is 16 residues. In nucleotides, the CDR3 is TGTGCCAGCTCACCCGGACAGACCCTTAGCACAGATACGCAGTATTTT. It specifies CASSPGQTLSTDTQYF.

The rearrangement uses TRBV30 and TRBJ2-7, with TRBD2 as a possible D gene (6 bases). The CDR3 runs 17 residues. CDR1 GTSNPN and CDR2 SVGIG come from the germline V gene (reference sequence). Trimming took 6 bases from V and 1 from J, leaving 25 bases between them. The CDR3 loop is CACHKDRRGSTSYEQYF. The CDR3 DNA follows: TGTGCCTGCCACAAGGACCGACGGGGGAGTACATCCTACGAGCAGTACTTC.

This clone was counted a few times. The chain has TRBV7-9 and TRBJ1-1, with D unclear. Germline CDR1 and CDR2: SEHNR and FQNEAQ (reference sequence). The CDR3 length is 15 residues. The ends were cut back, 5 bases at V and 0 bases at J, with 13 bases in the middle. This chain's CDR3 is CASSPPGGMNTEAFF. The CDR3 coding sequence is TGTGCCAGCAGCCCCCCCGGCGGCATGAACACTGAAGCTTTCTTT.

The chain couples TRBV9 to TRBJ1-3, with D unresolved. This CDR3 region has 14 residues. V was trimmed by 3 bases and J by 9 bases, leaving 16 bases between them. CDR1 and CDR2 from the germline V gene are SGDLS and YYNGEE. The CDR3 bases are TGTGCCAGCAGCGCCTTTTCAGGTCGTTCCACCATATATTTT. Its translation: CASSAFSGRSTIYF.

As to this clone: It may be a read error: a sequence one base away is much more abundant. At the DNA level, this CDR3 is encoded by other sequences in the same sample as well. The chain couples TRBV15 to TRBJ1-2; possible D gene TRBD1, 6 bases. Trimming took 0 bases from V and 6 from J, leaving 8 bases between them. CDR1 and CDR2 (germline): LNHNV, YYDKDF (reference sequence). The CDR3 runs 13 residues. The CDR3 DNA is TGTGCCACCAGCAGAGAGGAGGGGGATGGCTACACCTTC. Its translation is CATSREEGDGYTF.

The chain joins TRBV6-5 to TRBJ1-2; D is perhaps TRBD1 (6 bases). The V and J ends lost 6 bases and 6 bases respectively, with 17 bases between them. CDR3 length: 14 residues. Germline loops: CDR1 MNHEY, CDR2 SVGAGI. The CDR3: CASSQQGGGDGYTF. The CDR3 nucleotides read TGTGCCAGCAGCCAACAGGGTGGGGGGGATGGCTACACCTTC.

J is TRBJ1-2 and V is TRBV6-5, with a tentative D call TRBD1 (6 bases). The V gene's germline CDR1 is MNHEY and CDR2 SVGAGI. This CDR3 is built from 11 residues. The V end was cut by 4 bases, the J end by 11 bases, with 11 bases between. In DNA, the CDR3 is TGTGCCAGCAGTTCACAGGGCTTATACACCTTC. Translated: CASSSQGLYTF.